These 14 T cell receptor beta chains came from one sample sequenced in a study of blood T cells in healthy people across ages. A J-beta primer mix and a sample-barcoded 5' primer were used in a second PCR of about 7 to 12 cycles. TCRdb re-called the 5' RACE reads with MiXCR, one entry per CDR3 protein. The sample carries 750,000 to 950,000 distinct CDR3 sequences, roughly 25% recorded once. In addition, the sample was reused for a study of T cells of mothers and their children.

Sequencing input: blood. These TCRs come from a boy under 18 in good health.

The sample holds a few counts of this clonotype. This chain uses TRBV7-2 with TRBJ2-3; 11 bases fit TRBD2. CDR1 and CDR2 (germline): SGHTA, FQGNSA. V lost 5 bases to trimming and J lost 8 bases; unmatched junction nucleotides: 9. The CDR3 has 15 residues. CDR3 region: CASSKNPSGGSTQYF. The CDR3 coding sequence is TGTGCCAGCAGCAAGAATCCTAGCGGGGGGAGTACGCAGTATTTT.

This clonotype was counted only a few times. The chain recombines TRBV5-5 with TRBJ1-1; 9 positions agree with TRBD1. This CDR3 comprises 15 residues. Germline trimming cut 4 bases from V and 5 bases from J; bases unmatched to any gene: 9. Germline loops: CDR1 SGHKS, CDR2 YYEKEE (reference sequence). The CDR3 spells CASSRGQGIMTEAFF. In DNA, the CDR3 is TGTGCCAGCAGCCGTGGACAGGGGATAATGACTGAAGCTTTCTTT.

This chain uses TRBV30 with TRBJ2-1; the D gene is possibly TRBD2 (5 bases). There are 14 residues in the CDR3. V lost 4 bases and J 0 bases, leaving 10 bases between the germline ends. The V gene's germline CDR1 is GTSNPN and CDR2 SVGIG (reference sequence). In DNA form, the CDR3 reads TGTGCCTGGAACTCTGGGAGCTCCTACAATGAGCAGTTCTTC. Translating gives CAWNSGSSYNEQFF. The full variable domain, in which reference TRBV30 and TRBJ2-1 provide the parts outside the CDR3, is SQTIHQWPATLVQPVGSPLSLECTVEGTSNPNLYWYRQAAGRGLQLLFYSVGIGQISSEVPQNLSASRPQDRQFILSSKKLLLSDSGFYLCAWNSGSSYNEQFFGPGTRLTVL.

J is TRBJ2-7 and V is TRBV6-5, with unresolved D. CDR3 length equals 13 residues. V was clipped by 7 bases and J by 3 bases, with 13 bases between them. The germline V gene has CDR1 MNHEY and CDR2 SVGAGI. The CDR3 spells CASMSLAGYEQYF. The CDR3 region has the DNA TGTGCCAGCATGAGTCTCGCCGGCTACGAGCAGTACTTC.

The rearrangement links TRBV7-2 to TRBJ2-1; D is unresolved. Trimming removed 6 bases at V and 4 bases at J, with 16 bases between. Germline V lookup: CDR1 SGHTA, CDR2 FQGNSA. CDR3 size: 15 residues. The CDR3, as DNA: TGTGCCAGCAGTTTCCGGGCCAACTATTACAATGAGCAGTTCTTC. It translates to CASSFRANYYNEQFF. The variable domain in full, completed from reference TRBV7-2 and TRBJ2-1, reads GAGVSQSPSNKVTEKGKDVELRCDPISGHTALYWYRQSLGQGLEFLIYFQGNSAPDKSGLPSDRFSAERTGGSVSTLTIQRTQQEDSAVYLCASSFRANYYNEQFFGPGTRLTVL.

The rearrangement links TRBV9 to TRBJ2-5; the D is unclear. The CDR3 spans 14 residues. Germline-derived CDR1 and CDR2 are SGDLS and YYNGEE. V gave up 1 base and J gave up 5 bases, with 12 bases separating them. In DNA, the CDR3 is TGTGCCAGCAGCGTAACTGGGATGGGGGAGACCCAGTACTTC. This codes for CASSVTGMGETQYF. The full variable domain, completed using reference TRBV9 and TRBJ2-5, is DSGVTQTPKHLITATGQRVTLRCSPRSGDLSVYWYQQSLDQGLQFLIQYYNGEERAKGNILERFSAQQFPDLHSELNLSSLELGDSALYFCASSVTGMGETQYFGPGTRLLVL.

The chain carries TRBV20-1 and TRBJ2-1; 10 bases match TRBD2. The J call may be incorrect, as the DNA end agrees better with TRBJ2-7. Germline CDR1 reads DFQATT; CDR2 reads SNEGSKA (reference sequence). The CDR3 has 14 amino acids. In DNA form, the CDR3 reads TGCAGTGCTATAGCGAGCGGGGGGGCGGACGAGCAGTACTTC. Protein product: CSAIASGGADEQYF.

This clonotype has a handful of counts. The V gene is TRBV5-1, the J gene TRBJ2-7; D possibly corresponds to TRBD1 (6 bases). CDR1 is SGHRS and CDR2 is YFSETQ in the germline V gene. With 3 bases removed from V and 7 bases from J, the gap between germline ends came to 20 bases. The CDR3 is 15 residues long. As DNA, the CDR3 is TGCGCCAGCAGCTATTCCTCCGGACAGCCTGGAGAGCAGTACTTC. This codes for CASSYSSGQPGEQYF.

The V and J genes are TRBV24-1 and TRBJ2-6, with D maybe TRBD1 (5 bases). CDR3 length: 15 residues. The V gene's germline CDR1 is KGHDR and CDR2 SFDVKD. The V gene lost 4 bases and the J gene lost 1 base, with 7 bases spanning the gap. The CDR3 sequence is CATSEQGSGANVLTF. As DNA, the CDR3 is TGTGCCACCAGTGAGCAGGGTTCTGGGGCCAACGTCCTGACTTTC.

This chain's CDR3 is CASSLGKALGYTF. CDR3 DNA sequence: TGTGCCAGCAGTTTGGGGAAGGCCCTCGGCTACACCTTC. The chain recombines TRBV12-3 or TRBV12-4 with TRBJ1-2, with D hard to call. Trimming removed 3 bases from V and 8 bases from J, with 13 bases in between. CDR3 length: 13 residues.

For the CDR3, the DNA is TGTGCCAGCAGTCGCATCGACAGGGACATCGGCGAGCAGTACTTC. It translates to CASSRIDRDIGEQYF. The chain combines TRBV28 with TRBJ2-7, with 7 bases matching TRBD1. The CDR3 has 15 amino acids. Germline V gives CDR1 MDHEN, CDR2 SYDVKM. V trimming: 5 bases; J trimming: 6 bases; junction bases outside the gene matches: 13.

This clonotype came up a few times. The chain uses TRBV5-1 and TRBJ2-7; D remains ambiguous. The CDR3 is 13 residues long. Trimming stripped 4 bases from V and 0 bases from J, with 8 bases between. The germline gives CDR1 SGHRS, CDR2 YFSETQ. For the CDR3, the DNA is TGCGCCAGCAGCCAGAGAAGCTCCTACGAGCAGTACTTC. Translating gives CASSQRSSYEQYF.

The chain recombines TRBV10-3 with TRBJ2-1, with D perhaps matching TRBD2 (5 bases). CDR1 and CDR2 (germline): ENHRY, SYGVKD. V dropped 8 bases and J dropped 4 bases, with 15 bases sitting between them. This CDR3 is 14 amino acids long. The CDR3 reads CAIQAGGLYNEQFF. The DNA of the CDR3 is TGTGCCATCCAGGCGGGTGGGTTGTACAATGAGCAGTTCTTC.

The rearrangement links TRBV11-2 to TRBJ2-5, with D possibly being TRBD1 or TRBD2 (5 bases each). The CDR3 runs 15 residues. In germline, CDR1 is SGHAT, CDR2 FQNNGV. Trimming removed 0 bases from V and 0 bases from J, with 8 bases in between. Here the CDR3 reads CASSLDLGHQETQYF. The CDR3 nucleotides are TGTGCCAGCAGCTTAGATCTGGGACACCAAGAGACCCAGTACTTC. The variable domain in full, completed from reference TRBV11-2 and TRBJ2-5, reads EAGVAQSPRYKIIEKRQSVAFWCNPISGHATLYWYQQILGQGPKLLIQFQNNGVVDDSQLPKDRFSAERLKGVDSTLKIQPAKLEDSAVYLCASSLDLGHQETQYFGPGTRLLVL.